The sequence of this TCR beta chain was determined in a study of T cell changes during pregnancy in multiple sclerosis. Produced via immunoSEQ multiplex PCR; TCRdb's table is partial and in-frame only. The sample records about 36,000 clones, 75% to 90% being singletons. The V end lost 3 bases, the J end lost 4 bases, and 16 bases lay between the germline ends. This CDR3 is 15 amino acids long. Germline values: CDR1 SNHLY, CDR2 FYNNEI. The chain employs TRBV2 and TRBJ2-7; D is ambiguous. This clonotype originated in a female donor with multiple sclerosis, enrolled in a pregnancy study. Here the sequenced sample was CD8+ T cells from peripheral blood mononuclear cells, taken in the third trimester of pregnancy. CDR3 sequence: CASSDSRNYAYEQYF. CDR3 DNA sequence: TGTGCCAGCAGTGATTCCCGGAACTACGCTTACGAGCAGTACTTC.